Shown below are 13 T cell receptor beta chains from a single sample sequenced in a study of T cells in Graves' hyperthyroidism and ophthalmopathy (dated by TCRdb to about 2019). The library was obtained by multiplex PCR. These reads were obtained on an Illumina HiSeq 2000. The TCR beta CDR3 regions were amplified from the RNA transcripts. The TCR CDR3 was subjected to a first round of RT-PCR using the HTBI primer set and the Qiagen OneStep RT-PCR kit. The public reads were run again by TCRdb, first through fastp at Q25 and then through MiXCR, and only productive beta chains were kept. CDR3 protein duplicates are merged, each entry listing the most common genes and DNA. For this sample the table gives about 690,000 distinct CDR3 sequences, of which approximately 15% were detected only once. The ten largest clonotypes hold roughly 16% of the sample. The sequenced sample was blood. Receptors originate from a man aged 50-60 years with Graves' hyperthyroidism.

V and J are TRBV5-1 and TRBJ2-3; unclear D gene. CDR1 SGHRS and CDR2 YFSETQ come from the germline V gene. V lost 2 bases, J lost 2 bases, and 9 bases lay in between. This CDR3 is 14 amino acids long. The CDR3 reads CASSFLINTDTQYF. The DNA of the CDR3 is TGCGCCAGCAGCTTTTTAATAAACACAGATACGCAGTATTTT. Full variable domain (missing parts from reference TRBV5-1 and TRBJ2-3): KAGVTQTPRYLIKTRGQQVTLSCSPISGHRSVSWYQQTPGQGLQFLFEYFSETQRNKGNFPGRFSGRQFSNSRSEMNVSTLELGDSALYLCASSFLINTDTQYFGPGTRLTVL.

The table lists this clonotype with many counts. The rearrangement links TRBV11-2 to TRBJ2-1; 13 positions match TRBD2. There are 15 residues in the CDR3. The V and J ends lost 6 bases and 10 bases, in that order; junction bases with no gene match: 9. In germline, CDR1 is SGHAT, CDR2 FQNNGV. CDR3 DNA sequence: TGTGCCAGCAGGCTAACTAGCGGGAGGGCCAGGGAGCAGTTCTTC. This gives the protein CASRLTSGRAREQFF.

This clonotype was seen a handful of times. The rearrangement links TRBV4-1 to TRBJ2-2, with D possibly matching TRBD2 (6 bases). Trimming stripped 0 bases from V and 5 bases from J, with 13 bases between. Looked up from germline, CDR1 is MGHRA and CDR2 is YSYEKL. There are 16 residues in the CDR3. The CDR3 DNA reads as TGCGCCAGCAGCCAAGAGGGGCTAGCGATGACCGGGGAGCTGTTTTTT. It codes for CASSQEGLAMTGELFF.

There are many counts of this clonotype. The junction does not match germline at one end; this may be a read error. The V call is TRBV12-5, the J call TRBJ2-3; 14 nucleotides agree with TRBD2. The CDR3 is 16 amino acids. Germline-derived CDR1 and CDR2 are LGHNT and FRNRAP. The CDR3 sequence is CASGLGLAGESDTQYF. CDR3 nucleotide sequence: TGTGCTAGTGGATTGGGACTAGCGGGAGAATCAGATACGCAGTATTTT.

The CDR3 nucleotides read TGTGCCTGGAATAGGGTTACGACCAGCGAGCAGTACTTC. As protein: CAWNRVTTSEQYF. The V gene is TRBV30, the J gene TRBJ2-7; D not resolved. The CDR3 has 13 amino acids. CDR1 and CDR2 from the germline V gene are GTSNPN and SVGIG (reference sequence). V dropped 4 bases and J dropped 6 bases, with 16 bases sitting between them. Supplemented by reference TRBV30 and TRBJ2-7, the full variable domain reads SQTIHQWPATLVQPVGSPLSLECTVEGTSNPNLYWYRQAAGRGLQLLFYSVGIGQISSEVPQNLSASRPQDRQFILSSKKLLLSDSGFYLCAWNRVTTSEQYFGPGTRLTVT.

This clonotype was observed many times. The CDR3 reads CASSHGRGPVHF. The CDR3 nucleotides read TGTGCCAGCAGCCATGGGAGGGGCCCAGTGCATTTT. The chain joins TRBV3-1 to TRBJ1-5; a weak D match, TRBD1 (5 bases). Trimming stripped 3 bases from V and 15 bases from J, with 15 bases between. This CDR3 is 12 amino acids long. Germline CDR1 reads LGHDT; CDR2 reads YNNKEL (reference sequence).

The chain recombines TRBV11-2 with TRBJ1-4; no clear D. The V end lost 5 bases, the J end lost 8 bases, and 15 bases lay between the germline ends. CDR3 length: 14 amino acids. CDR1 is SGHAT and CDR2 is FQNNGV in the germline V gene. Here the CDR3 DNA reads TGTGCCAGCAGCCCAGCCCTCACGGAAGAAAAACTGTTTTTT. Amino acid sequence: CASSPALTEEKLFF.

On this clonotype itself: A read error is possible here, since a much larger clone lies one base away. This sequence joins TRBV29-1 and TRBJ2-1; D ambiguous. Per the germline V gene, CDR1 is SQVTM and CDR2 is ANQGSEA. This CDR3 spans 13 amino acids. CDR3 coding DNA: TGCAGCGTTGAAGGTAGTCCAAAGTTTGAGCAGCTCTTC. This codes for CSVEGSPKFEQLF.

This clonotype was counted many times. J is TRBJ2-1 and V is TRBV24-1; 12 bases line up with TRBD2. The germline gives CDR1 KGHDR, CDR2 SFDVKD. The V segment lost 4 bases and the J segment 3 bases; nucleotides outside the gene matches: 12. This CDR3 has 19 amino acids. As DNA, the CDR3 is TGTGCCACCAGTGACCGGAGGACTAGCGGGAACTTGCGCTACAATGAGCAGTTCTTC. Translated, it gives CATSDRRTSGNLRYNEQFF.

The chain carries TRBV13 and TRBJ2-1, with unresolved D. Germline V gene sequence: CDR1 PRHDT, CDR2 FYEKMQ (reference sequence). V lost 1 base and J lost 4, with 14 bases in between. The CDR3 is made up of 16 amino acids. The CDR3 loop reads CASSLEMRSRYNEQFF. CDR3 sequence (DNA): TGTGCCAGCAGCTTAGAGATGCGGTCCCGATACAATGAGCAGTTCTTC.

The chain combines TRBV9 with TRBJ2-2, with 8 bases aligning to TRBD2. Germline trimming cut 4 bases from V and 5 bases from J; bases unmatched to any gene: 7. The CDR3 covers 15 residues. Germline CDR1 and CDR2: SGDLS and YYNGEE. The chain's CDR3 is CASSPPRGETGELFF. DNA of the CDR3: TGTGCCAGCAGCCCCCCGCGGGGGGAAACCGGGGAGCTGTTTTTT.

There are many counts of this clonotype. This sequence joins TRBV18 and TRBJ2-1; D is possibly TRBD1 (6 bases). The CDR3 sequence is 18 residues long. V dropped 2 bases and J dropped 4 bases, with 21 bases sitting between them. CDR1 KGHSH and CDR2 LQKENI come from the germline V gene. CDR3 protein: CASSPARPPGQTYNEQFF. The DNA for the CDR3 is TGTGCCAGCTCACCAGCGAGGCCGCCTGGACAGACTTACAATGAGCAGTTCTTC.

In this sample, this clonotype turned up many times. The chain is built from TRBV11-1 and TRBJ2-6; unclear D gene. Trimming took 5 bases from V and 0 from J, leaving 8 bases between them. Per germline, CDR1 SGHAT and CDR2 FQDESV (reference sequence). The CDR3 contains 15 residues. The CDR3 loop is CASSPGLSGANVLTF. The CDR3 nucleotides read TGTGCCAGCAGCCCTGGGCTCTCTGGGGCCAACGTCCTGACTTTC.